This T cell receptor beta chain was retrieved from a study of early T cells in non-severe SARS-CoV-2 infection. Germline CDR1 DFQATT, CDR2 SNEGSKA (reference sequence). This CDR3 is 16 amino acids long. The V gene end was trimmed by 8 bases and the J gene end by 6 bases; junction bases not matched to a gene: 21. Individual cDNA molecules received unique molecular identifiers during library preparation. From the 5' RACE reads, TCRdb called clonotypes with MiXCR, one entry per CDR3 protein. The sample holds 87,000 or so distinct CDR3 sequences; 12% are singletons and the top ten take approximately 7%. This clonotype was observed a single time.

Sequenced: whole blood. This chain connects TRBV20-1 to TRBJ1-1; 7 nucleotides match TRBD1. The clonotype originates from an adult who was a healthcare worker with PCR-confirmed SARS-CoV-2 infection or an uninfected control (not recorded which). Here the CDR3 reads CSIRGGLIEGGSEAFF. The DNA for the CDR3 is TGCAGTATCAGGGGGGGCCTGATCGAGGGAGGCTCTGAAGCTTTCTTT.